The 31 T cell receptor beta chains below were found in one sample sequenced in a study of T cells in Graves' hyperthyroidism and ophthalmopathy. From RNA transcripts, TCR beta CDR3 regions were amplified. A set of HTBI primers served as the primers for a first-round RT-PCR of the TCR CDR3. TCRdb re-called the multiplex PCR reads with MiXCR, one entry per CDR3 protein. The table has some 490,000 distinct CDR3 sequences, under 25% seen once. The sample was blood. The receptors stem from a woman aged 70 to 79 with Graves' ophthalmopathy.

Ten or more counts support this clonotype. The V gene is TRBV6-5, the J gene TRBJ2-2; D is possibly TRBD2 (5 bases). Germline loops: CDR1 MNHEY, CDR2 SVGAGI. The CDR3 spans 13 residues. The V end lost 2 bases, the J end lost 5 bases, and 6 bases lay between the germline ends. The CDR3 DNA follows: TGTGCCAGCAGTTACCGGGGAACCGGGGAGCTGTTTTTT. Its translation is CASSYRGTGELFF.

The chain links TRBV30 to TRBJ2-3; D may match TRBD1 or TRBD2 (6 bases each). The germline V gene encodes CDR1 GTSNPN and CDR2 SVGIG (reference sequence). V lost 2 bases and J lost 5, with 14 bases in between. The CDR3 spans 14 residues. The chain's CDR3 is CAWSLGGQIDTQYF. The CDR3 DNA follows: TGTGCCTGGAGTTTGGGGGGCCAGATAGATACGCAGTATTTT.

There are many counts of this clonotype. The genes are TRBV12-3 or TRBV12-4 and TRBJ1-5; D ambiguous. Deletions cut 3 bases from V and 1 base from J, with 10 bases between. This CDR3 contains 15 residues. The CDR3 nucleotides are TGTGCCAGCAGTTTGGCGTCCGGCAGCAATCAGCCCCAGCATTTT. Translation: CASSLASGSNQPQHF.

This clonotype was detected ten times or more. V is TRBV28 and J is TRBJ2-7; the D gene is possibly TRBD1 (5 bases). In germline, CDR1 is MDHEN, CDR2 SYDVKM. The CDR3 length is 15 residues. V was pared by 3 bases and J by 0 bases, with 12 bases between. This CDR3 reads CASSLADRNSYEQYF. The CDR3 nucleotides are TGTGCCAGCAGTTTGGCCGACAGAAACTCCTACGAGCAGTACTTC.

This clonotype was found a few times. The J gene is TRBJ2-1, the V gene TRBV6-1; TRBD2 is a possible D gene (5 bases). The CDR3 is 14 amino acids. The germline CDR1 and CDR2 sequences are MNHNS and SASEGT. With 6 bases removed from V and 5 bases from J, the gap between germline ends came to 14 bases. Written as DNA, the CDR3 is TGTGCCAGCAGAGGAGTTCGACTAAACAATGAGCAGTTCTTC. Amino acid sequence: CASRGVRLNNEQFF.

The chain joins TRBV7-2 to TRBJ2-3, with D possibly being TRBD2 (6 bases). The germline gives CDR1 SGHTA, CDR2 FQGNSA. CDR3 length: 15 residues. V was trimmed by 0 bases and J by 7 bases, leaving 14 bases between them. Here the CDR3 reads CASSLAASALNTQYF. CDR3 DNA: TGTGCCAGCAGCTTAGCGGCTAGCGCCCTAAATACGCAGTATTTT.

This CDR3 is CASSGRGLVTDMSSYNEQFF. In DNA, the CDR3 is TGTGCCAGCAGCGGTAGAGGACTAGTCACGGATATGAGCTCCTACAATGAGCAGTTCTTC. This chain connects TRBV5-6 to TRBJ2-1; 7 bases agree with TRBD2. Germline assignment: CDR1 SGHDT and CDR2 YYEEEE. This CDR3 has 20 amino acids. Unmatched junction bases numbered 19, after V lost 4 bases and J lost 0 bases.

The chain has TRBV6-1 and TRBJ1-6, with 7 bases identical to TRBD1. V dropped 6 bases and J dropped 0; count of bases not matched to a gene: 8. The CDR3 is 17 residues long. Germline assignment: CDR1 MNHNS and CDR2 SASEGT. The CDR3 loop reads CASRPDRAGSYNSPLHF. Written as DNA, the CDR3 is TGTGCCAGCAGGCCCGACAGGGCGGGCTCCTATAATTCACCCCTCCACTTT.

The genes are TRBV6-1 and TRBJ1-4; the D is unclear. CDR1 and CDR2 (germline): MNHNS, SASEGT. CDR3 length equals 15 residues. V lost 6 bases and J lost 0, with 11 bases in between. CDR3 coding DNA: TGTGCCAGCAGAACCAACGGGGCAACTAATGAAAAACTGTTTTTT. It encodes CASRTNGATNEKLFF.

The rearrangement joins TRBV28 to TRBJ1-4, with TRBD1 matching over 7 bases. Germline assignment: CDR1 MDHEN and CDR2 SYDVKM. The CDR3 is made up of 15 amino acids. Trimming cost V 6 bases and J 7 bases; bases outside gene matches: 11. The CDR3 loop reads CASSEQRQGGEKLFF. The CDR3 bases are TGTGCCAGCAGCGAACAGCGACAGGGTGGTGAAAAACTGTTTTTT.

This chain connects TRBV18 to TRBJ2-2; a weak D match, TRBD1 (6 bases). CDR1 KGHSH and CDR2 LQKENI come from the germline V gene. Trimming stripped 0 bases from V and 5 bases from J, with 10 bases between. The CDR3 loop spans 15 amino acids. CDR3 sequence (DNA): TGTGCCAGCTCACCACCGGCGAGGGGGACCGGGGAGCTGTTTTTT. The encoded protein is CASSPPARGTGELFF.

On this clonotype itself: A read error may explain this, as a much larger clone is one base away. The chain employs TRBV2 and TRBJ2-5; no definite D call. Germline V gene sequence: CDR1 SNHLY, CDR2 FYNNEI. There are 11 residues in the CDR3. The CDR3 DNA follows: TGTGTCAGCAGTATCAAAGAGACCCAGTACTTC. Protein sequence: CVSSIKETQYF.

There are many counts of this clonotype. The gene calls are TRBV2 and TRBJ1-2; no firm D call. V gave up 7 bases and J gave up 6 bases, with 15 bases separating them. The germline CDR1 and CDR2 sequences are SNHLY and FYNNEI. This CDR3 contains 13 residues. The CDR3 spells CASTRMGRDGYTF. For the CDR3, the DNA is TGTGCCAGCACCCGAATGGGGAGGGATGGCTACACCTTC.

This clonotype was seen more than once but under ten times. The chain joins TRBV5-8 to TRBJ2-1; 13 bases are a match to TRBD2. CDR3 size: 18 residues. CDR1 is SGHTS, CDR2 YDEGEE, per germline. Trimming at V came to 0 bases and at J to 2 bases, leaving 5 bases not matched to a gene. CDR3 bases: TGTGCCAGCAGCTTGGTCCGGACTAGCGGGAGACCCTACAATGAGCAGTTCTTC. Translating gives CASSLVRTSGRPYNEQFF.

The chain's CDR3 is CASSTSQVGPTEAFF. The CDR3 DNA reads TGTGCCAGTAGTACTTCACAGGTCGGGCCCACTGAAGCTTTCTTT. The V and J genes are TRBV19 and TRBJ1-1, with D possibly matching TRBD1 (5 bases). The CDR3 extends over 15 amino acids. V was cut by 4 bases and J by 4 bases, with 16 bases left in between. The germline CDR1 and CDR2 sequences are LNHDA and SQIVND (reference sequence).

The chain links TRBV3-1 to TRBJ2-3, with D tentatively TRBD2 (5 bases). The CDR3 is made up of 13 amino acids. Trimming took off 8 bases at V and 1 base at J, with 10 bases between the two ends. CDR1 is LGHDT, CDR2 YNNKEL, per germline (reference sequence). Written as DNA, the CDR3 is TGTGCCAGCCTACTGAGGGGCACAGATACGCAGTATTTT. Residues: CASLLRGTDTQYF.

This clonotype was seen at least ten times. The chain recombines TRBV2 with TRBJ1-5; no firm D call. The V and J ends lost 5 bases and 6 bases respectively, with 17 bases between them. This CDR3 has 15 residues. Germline lookup yields CDR1 SNHLY and CDR2 FYNNEI. In nucleotides, the CDR3 is TGTGCCAGCAGTTCGTCACAAAGCCGGGGTCAGCCCCAGCATTTT. Translated: CASSSSQSRGQPQHF. The whole variable domain, remainder taken from reference TRBV2 and TRBJ1-5, is EPEVTQTPSHQVTQMGQEVILRCVPISNHLYFYWYRQILGQKVEFLVSFYNNEISEKSEIFDDQFSVERPDGSNFTLKIRSTKLEDSAMYFCASSSSQSRGQPQHFGDGTRLSIL.

This clonotype was seen a handful of times. This chain links TRBV30 with TRBJ2-2; 8 bases map to TRBD1. The V segment lost 5 bases and the J segment 1 base; nucleotides outside the gene matches: 3. The CDR3 sequence is 14 residues long. The germline V gene encodes CDR1 GTSNPN and CDR2 SVGIG (reference sequence). This CDR3 is CAWAGTGNTGELFF. CDR3 DNA sequence: TGTGCCTGGGCCGGGACAGGGAACACCGGGGAGCTGTTTTTT.

This clonotype has a handful of counts. The chain employs TRBV18 and TRBJ1-2; 10 bases agree with TRBD1. V lost 0 bases, J lost 9 bases, and 7 bases stayed unmatched. Per the germline V gene, CDR1 is KGHSH and CDR2 is LQKENI. The CDR3 runs 15 residues. In DNA, the CDR3 is TGTGCCAGCTCACCACCTGCGAGACAGGGGGCGAGCTACACCTTC. Protein: CASSPPARQGASYTF.

This clonotype has just a few counts. The chain is built from TRBV7-3 and TRBJ2-1; TRBD2 is a possible D gene (5 bases). This CDR3 contains 13 residues. Trimming left V 6 bases short and J 5 bases short, with 11 bases between. Germline values: CDR1 SGHTA, CDR2 FQGTGA. The CDR3 spells CASSQGRHNEQFF. Written as DNA, the CDR3 is TGTGCCAGCAGTCAAGGGAGACACAATGAGCAGTTCTTC. The variable domain in full, with the rest retrieved from reference TRBV7-3 and TRBJ2-1, is GAGVSQTPSNKVTEKGKYVELRCDPISGHTALYWYRQSLGQGPEFLIYFQGTGAADDSGLPNDRFFAVRPEGSVSTLKIQRTERGDSAVYLCASSQGRHNEQFFGPGTRLTVL.

The sample holds a few counts of this clonotype. The rearrangement joins TRBV18 to TRBJ2-3; TRBD1 matches at 8 bases. This CDR3 is built from 16 residues. V shed 4 bases and J 1 base; nucleotides not matched to a gene: 7. CDR1 and CDR2 from the germline V gene are KGHSH and LQKENI. The CDR3 DNA is TGTGCCAGCTCACGTGCAGGGGGCATCGGCACAGATACGCAGTATTTT. This translates into CASSRAGGIGTDTQYF.

In DNA form, the CDR3 reads TGCGCCAGCAGACCTCCGGGACAGGTCTCCTACAATGAGCAGTTCTTC. Encoded protein: CASRPPGQVSYNEQFF. This sequence joins TRBV4-1 and TRBJ2-1, with 8 bases identical to TRBD1. V dropped 6 bases and J dropped 0; count of bases not matched to a gene: 7. Per germline, CDR1 MGHRA and CDR2 YSYEKL. CDR3 length: 16 residues.

This clonotype appeared a few times. This rearrangement joins TRBV7-8 to TRBJ2-7, with 7 bases identical to TRBD2. Germline loops: CDR1 SGHVS, CDR2 FQNEAQ. The CDR3 runs 14 residues. Trimming removed 5 bases from V and 2 bases from J; junction bases left unmatched: 6. CDR3 sequence reads: CASSARLATYEQYF. Here the CDR3 DNA reads TGTGCCAGCAGCGCCCGACTAGCTACCTACGAGCAGTACTTC.

The chain joins TRBV6-1 to TRBJ1-6; a possible D gene is TRBD1 (5 bases). With 6 bases removed from V and 0 bases from J, the gap between germline ends came to 18 bases. The CDR3 extends over 18 amino acids. Germline CDR1 MNHNS, CDR2 SASEGT. CDR3 nucleotides: TGTGCCAGCAGGCAAGAGGGGAGACCTAGCTCCTATAATTCACCCCTCCACTTT. It translates to CASRQEGRPSSYNSPLHF.

The chain couples TRBV15 to TRBJ2-6, with TRBD1 as a possible D gene (5 bases). V shed 3 bases and J shed 3 bases, with 9 bases lying between them. This CDR3 spans 15 amino acids. Germline values: CDR1 LNHNV, CDR2 YYDKDF (reference sequence). The CDR3 sequence is CATSSRGFGANVLTF. As DNA, the CDR3 is TGTGCCACCAGCAGTAGGGGCTTTGGGGCCAACGTCCTGACTTTC.

This clonotype was counted between two and nine times. The V call is TRBV20-1, the J call TRBJ2-7; 10 positions agree with TRBD1. Germline loops: CDR1 DFQATT, CDR2 SNEGSKA (reference sequence). Trimming at V came to 3 bases and at J to 2 bases, leaving 7 bases not matched to a gene. This CDR3 spans 15 amino acids. Written as DNA, the CDR3 is TGCAGTGCTAGGCGACAGGGGGCTTCCCCCTACGAGCAGTACTTC. Its translation is CSARRQGASPYEQYF.

About this clonotype: This may arise from a read error, as a much more abundant clone is one base away. This sequence joins TRBV2 and TRBJ1-2; D possibly corresponds to TRBD1 (5 bases). Germline V CDR1 and CDR2: SNHLY, FYNNEI. The CDR3 contains 15 residues. DNA of the CDR3: TGTGCCGGCAGCTTGGCAGGATGGGGGGACTATGGCTACACCTTC. Translated: CAGSLAGWGDYGYTF.

This clonotype showed up many times. This chain connects TRBV29-1 to TRBJ1-2; a weak D match, TRBD1 (6 bases). The V gene's germline CDR1 is SQVTM and CDR2 ANQGSEA. The ends were cut back, 6 bases at V and 5 bases at J, with 19 bases in the middle. The CDR3 contains 14 residues. The CDR3 DNA follows: TGCAGCGTGAGGGGGGCAGGCCCCACGTATGGCTACACCTTC. This codes for CSVRGAGPTYGYTF.

The CDR3 region is CASSLVDQPQHF. DNA of the CDR3: TGTGCCAGCAGTTTAGTAGATCAGCCCCAGCATTTT. This rearrangement joins TRBV28 to TRBJ1-5; D gene uncertain. CDR3 length equals 12 residues. Trimming stripped 2 bases from V and 5 bases from J, with 4 bases between. Germline V lookup: CDR1 MDHEN, CDR2 SYDVKM.

This clonotype was seen a handful of times. The V and J genes are TRBV7-9 and TRBJ2-7, with 13 bases lining up with TRBD2. V trimming: 4 bases; J trimming: 9 bases; junction bases outside the gene matches: 18. The CDR3 runs to 18 residues. Germline V gene lookup returns CDR1 SEHNR and CDR2 FQNEAQ (reference sequence). CDR3 DNA sequence: TGTGCCAGCAGCTCAGCGCCGCTTCGGACTAGCGGGAGTACACGGCAGTACTTC. This translates into CASSSAPLRTSGSTRQYF.

The chain employs TRBV6-5 and TRBJ2-3, with 8 bases that match TRBD2. The germline gives CDR1 MNHEY, CDR2 SVGAGI. V was clipped by 4 bases and J by 2 bases; unmatched bases: 5. This CDR3 contains 15 residues. The CDR3 DNA is TGTGCCAGCAGTTTTAGCGGGACCTACACAGATACGCAGTATTTT. Translation: CASSFSGTYTDTQYF.